A selection of T cell receptor beta chains follows, all from one sample in a study of a mutant IDH1 vaccine in newly diagnosed glioma. Only in-frame clones appear in the TCRdb table, and some are missing; sequencing was by immunoSEQ multiplex PCR. The sample lists tens of thousands of clones; 80% to 90% were seen once. The material sequenced was PBMCs, taken from a glioma patient treated with radiotherapy, temozolomide or both. The receptors shown here come from a man aged 35-49 years with glioma. The CDR3 runs from the conserved cysteine through the conserved F or W. D genes are given only for firm matches. Size is stated for part of the rows, as once, few or many counts, or as a class when the clone is expanded.

V gene	D gene	clone size	CDR3 length	J gene	CDR3 DNA	CDR3 protein
TRBV5-8	-	once	14	TRBJ1-5	TGTGCCAGCAGCGGCGGGACTTTGAATCAGCCCCAGCATTTT	CASSGGTLNQPQHF
TRBV5-6	-	-	16	TRBJ1-5	TGTGCCAGCAGCTTTTACAGGGTGTTAGGCAATCAGCCCCAGCATTTT	CASSFYRVLGNQPQHF
TRBV5-4	-	once	15	TRBJ2-3	TGTGCCAGCAGACGGTGGGGTTCCGGCACAGATACGCAGTATTTT	CASRRWGSGTDTQYF
TRBV6-6	TRBD2	-	14	TRBJ2-4	TGTGCCAGCATCGCGGGGGTTACCAAAAACATTCAGTACTTC	CASIAGVTKNIQYF
TRBV15	TRBD2	-	15	TRBJ2-5	TGTGCCACCAGCCACCTTAGCGGGAACCAAGAGACCCAGTACTTC	CATSHLSGNQETQYF
TRBV5-6	TRBD1	-	14	TRBJ2-7	TGTGCCAGCAGCTTGGCCCCGGGACAGGACGAGCAGTACTTC	CASSLAPGQDEQYF
TRBV7-9	-	-	13	TRBJ1-2	TGTGCCAGCAGCTTAGGACAGCTCTATGGCTACACCTTC	CASSLGQLYGYTF
TRBV4-3	-	-	13	TRBJ2-1	TGCGCCAGCAGCCAAGAGAGGAGCTCCGGGCAGTTCTTC	CASSQERSSGQFF
TRBV5-1	-	-	13	TRBJ2-7	TGCGCCAGCAGCTATGGTGACAGCTACGAGCAGTACTTC	CASSYGDSYEQYF
TRBV5-1	-	-	12	TRBJ2-1	TGCGCCAGCAGCTTGGCGGAATATGAGCAGTTCTTC	CASSLAEYEQFF
TRBV5-1	-	-	13	TRBJ1-2	TGCGCCAGCAGCGACCGGAGTAACTATGGCTACACCTTC	CASSDRSNYGYTF
TRBV2	TRBD1	once	15	TRBJ2-3	TGTGCCAGCAGTGTCGCCAGGGGGCGCACAGATACGCAGTATTTT	CASSVARGRTDTQYF
TRBV4-3	-	-	13	TRBJ1-1	TGCGCCAGCAGCCTAGTACCCGACGGTGAAGCTTTCTTT	CASSLVPDGEAFF
TRBV6-6	-	-	12	TRBJ2-7	TGTGCCAGCAGTTACTCGACGATTGAGCAGTACTTC	CASSYSTIEQYF
TRBV7-2	-	-	14	TRBJ2-7	TGTGCCAGCAGCTTAATCGCGGGCTCCTACGAGCAGTACTTC	CASSLIAGSYEQYF
TRBV25-1	-	-	15	TRBJ2-2	TGTGCCAGCGGGGGGCGGGGGCCCGTTGCCGGGGAGCTGTTTTTT	CASGGRGPVAGELFF
TRBV9	-	-	12	TRBJ1-2	TGTGCCAGCGGGCGGTCAAGTTATGGCTACACCTTC	CASGRSSYGYTF
TRBV7-2	-	-	15	TRBJ1-2	TGTGCCAGCAGCTTAGATGACAGACCCTTCTATGGCTACACCTTC	CASSLDDRPFYGYTF
TRBV7-9	-	-	14	TRBJ1-1	TGTGCCAGCAGCAAAGAGGCAGGGCCGACTGAAGCTTTCTTT	CASSKEAGPTEAFF
TRBV7-9	TRBD1	-	15	TRBJ1-1	TGTGCCAGCAGCATCGCGACAGGGCGGAACACTGAAGCTTTCTTT	CASSIATGRNTEAFF
TRBV14	-	-	16	TRBJ1-4	TGTGCCAGCAGCCACTTTACAGGCTCAACTAATGAAAAACTGTTTTTT	CASSHFTGSTNEKLFF
TRBV15	-	-	17	TRBJ1-3	TGTGCCACCAGCAGAGGTGGGCAGGCATCTTCTGGAAACACCATATATTTT	CATSRGGQASSGNTIYF
TRBV7-2	-	-	14	TRBJ1-3	TGTGCCAGCAGCCAAGGGGTCGCTGGAAACACCATATATTTT	CASSQGVAGNTIYF
TRBV5-1	TRBD1	-	15	TRBJ2-3	TGCGCCAGCAGCTCAACATACGGACAGGTTAATACGCAGTATTTT	CASSSTYGQVNTQYF
TRBV4-1	-	-	14	TRBJ2-5	TGCGCCAGCAGCCAAGGTGGGGCACAAGAGACCCAGTACTTC	CASSQGGAQETQYF
TRBV9	TRBD2	-	18	TRBJ2-3	TGTGCCAGCAGCGTGGCCTCCGGGACTAGCGTTAGCACAGATACGCAGTATTTT	CASSVASGTSVSTDTQYF
TRBV19	-	-	16	TRBJ1-5	TGTGCCAGTAGTATAACCCCCTGGACGGTCAATCAGCCCCAGCATTTT	CASSITPWTVNQPQHF